Described below is a single TCR beta chain sequence and its context. The antigen it binds to is not known. Base qualities are not provided; no much larger clone lies one nucleotide away. The data were obtained in a study of cytomegalovirus exposure and HLA in healthy donors (TCRdb year 2017). Describing the broader study: In an earlier analysis of fewer than 750 of the donors, around 290 Gb of sequence data and some 120 million unique TCR beta sequences from approximately 180 million T cells were reported. Approximately 300 gigabases of sequencing data and roughly 80 million unique TCR sequences made up an early release that covered 500 to 650 HLA-typed donors. Of the roughly 400 genotyped donors, 80% to 90% were placed in the genetic ancestry cluster associated with self-reported Caucasian donors. The study aimed to test whether signatures of past pathogen exposure could be identified by cataloging public T cell receptors. Using immunosequencing, the study profiled T cell repertoires from around 670 subjects and related those repertoires to cytomegalovirus serostatus. A separate validation cohort of 100 to 150 different subjects was used in addition to the approximately 640-subject first cohort. To predict cytomegalovirus infection status, the study combined high-throughput TCR immunosequencing, statistical association of individual TCRs with disease status, and machine learning. To study patterns of TCR occurrence, a later analysis re-analyzed previously published TCR beta repertoires from hundreds of donors and added high-resolution HLA genotyping. Rather than using new phenotypic data, the later analysis identified candidate immune exposures from TCR beta sequences and from how often those sequences occurred across donors. To decide whether each TCR beta V gene segment behaved as functional or pseudogenic, an earlier analysis of some 600 of the donors relied on high-throughput TCR beta sequencing. Alongside the repertoire data, information on donor age, sex, ethnicity and CMV serostatus was compiled. Genome-wide SNP genotypes for about 60% of the roughly 670 donors were used in a later genetic analysis, which treated that subset as a discovery cohort. All discovery cohort repertoires had been generated on a single sequencing platform. Class I and class II HLA loci were covered by the typing at four-digit resolution. Typing coverage differed by locus: A, B, C, DRB1 and DQB1 were typed in about 629-640 donors, DQA1 in 500 to 550, DPA1 in 600 to 610, and DPB1 in approximately 450. Four to six DR-DQ haplotypes were handled as single units for association and clustering because linkage in the cohort was strong. Across around 400 genotyped donors of the cohort, an average of roughly 250,000 unique TCR beta nucleotide sequences per donor were sequenced, and roughly 20% of those sequences were non-productive. Broader findings and caveats from the paper: Because HLA typing was missing for some donors at each locus, association tests included only the typed subset. Specific HLA alleles were associated with 15,000 to 20,000 TCR beta sequences at a false discovery rate of 0.05 in a later analysis. Because counts were too low, roughly 16 rarely observed V segments, including chromosome 9 orphons, were left out of the earlier analysis of some 600 of the donors. When HLA alleles, especially DR and DQ, strongly co-occurred, TCR associations were difficult to assign to individual alleles. Several of the top co-occurrence clusters appeared to be linked to parvovirus B19, influenza, CMV and Epstein-Barr virus, according to a later analysis. Three of the identified cytomegalovirus-associated TCR beta chains were confirmed in vitro to be specific for cytomegalovirus antigens. The classifier was reported to diagnose cytomegalovirus status with high specificity and sensitivity in both the original and validation cohorts. The authors suggested that the approach could potentially be generalized to other disease states and immunological phenotypes. A cluster of highly shared sequence variants was judged likely to be a technical artifact of the sequencing pipeline. In this cohort, only TCR beta chains were sequenced, and detectable features were limited by the absence of alpha or paired-chain data. A later analysis found that most CMV-associated TCR beta chains appeared HLA-restricted, with HLA associations seemingly driven largely by CMV exposure. Most TCR sequences were observed very rarely across donors, whereas some public TCRs were present in many individuals. In a later analysis, TCR association rates were found to vary across HLA loci, with the most associated TCRs seen for DRB1 alleles and the fewest for HLA-C alleles. Linkage disequilibrium might explain the correlated functional status among segregating V segments, but an unknown experimental factor could not be excluded. Roughly uniform sequencing depth across donors was assumed in presence/absence analyses, although this assumption may not hold. A further reported finding was that TCR beta sequences accurately predicted the HLA-A and HLA-B alleles for most subjects in the first cohort. A later genetic analysis associated a missense DCLRE1C variant with V-gene and J-gene trimming of TCR beta chains, and an independent cohort replicated the association. CMV serostatus was the only immune exposure information available for the cohort. According to a later genetic analysis, donors in an Asian-associated ancestry cluster had fewer N-insertions in productive TCRs than the approximately 650-donor mean. An earlier analysis of approximately 530 of the donors showed that most TCR beta V segments appeared in productive rearrangements either about 87% or about 30% of the time, which broadly matched IMGT annotations. The study gave a list of roughly 150 TCR beta chains associated with cytomegalovirus. In a later analysis, HLA-associated TCR beta chains were found to be more clonally expanded and to have lower generation probabilities than equally common non-associated chains.

Library generation was performed with the immunoSEQ multiplex PCR assay. The multiplex PCR relied on a mix of 60 forward primers for TCR Vbeta segments and 13 reverse primers for TCR Jbeta segments. Amplification of the CDR3 region of rearranged TCR beta genes was performed with a multiplex PCR assay on genomic DNA. Amplified TCR beta libraries were sequenced as 87-base-pair reads on the Illumina HiSeq System. In the authors' own workflow: A later analysis counted tens of millions of unique TCR beta chains across the 500 to 850 repertoires, and some 12 million of these chains were shared by at least two donors. To remove PCR and sequencing errors, raw reads were error-corrected and collapsed into unique sequences using a nearest-neighbor algorithm that merged closely related sequences. Alignment of CDR3 sequences to IMGT reference sequences was used to assign V, D and J gene segments. For a sequence to be retained, a match of at least six nucleotides was required to both a V gene segment and a J gene segment. A rearrangement was called productive if the CDR3 had no stop codons and remained in frame with V and J, and every other rearrangement was called non-productive. Following IMGT convention, CDR3 was defined as the stretch from the second conserved V-encoded cysteine to the conserved J-encoded phenylalanine. The earlier analysis of fewer than 700 of the donors excluded sequences that lacked an unambiguous match to a single V gene segment. An earlier analysis of several hundred of the donors called V segments functional above 56.7% productive rearrangements and segregating when the between-donor standard deviation exceeded 5%. To diagnose cytomegalovirus status from the catalog of TCR beta chain sequences, a statistical classification framework was built. A later analysis assigned V and J genes by comparing TCR nucleotide sequences with IMGT/GENE-DB human TR gene sequences. In a later analysis, CDR3 sequences and most-parsimonious VDJ recombination scenarios were assigned using the TCRdist pipeline. In a later analysis, each TCR beta chain was defined by its CDR3 amino acid sequence together with its V-gene family, and reads without a unique V-gene family were excluded. A later analysis removed several hundred highly shared, low-generation-probability nucleotide sequences to deal with suspected cross-contamination and a sequencing artifact. In a later analysis, a clonal expansion index for each public chain was calculated from normalized within-repertoire ranks of inferred template counts. In a later analysis, generation probabilities were computed using a VDJ recombination model fitted to out-of-frame rearrangements, and the results were checked against IGoR. In a later analysis, TCR-TCR, TCR-HLA and TCR-CMV co-occurrence was scored with hypergeometric tests, and a repertoire-size bias correction was applied to TCR pairs. False discovery rates were estimated in a later analysis by permuting HLA or CMV assignments 20 times. In a later analysis, co-occurring TCRs were grouped using DBSCAN, with TCRdist sequence similarity added in when clustering inside HLA-allele-positive subsets. Co-occurrence clustering excluded repertoires with fewer than 30,000 or more than 120,000 public chains, plus five with anomalous nucleotide sharing. TCRdb's version of the immuneACCESS table is confined to in-frame rearrangements and falls short of the full clone set. An unresolved V gene accounts for under half of the shortfall where checked; the remainder is of unknown origin. V and J calls and clone size are those listed in that table; D and trimming were worked out from the DNA. The sample records roughly 150,000 clones, 72% of which are singletons. The ten largest make up approximately 2.1% of the sample.

The cohort was made up of 666 healthy bone marrow donors. At the time of sampling, all cohort members were nominally healthy, though unrecorded immune exposures were likely present. The donor tested CMV seronegative, placing the donor among the 350 or so seronegative members of the cohort. A peripheral blood sample was provided by each donor, and peripheral blood mononuclear cells were used for TCR beta sequencing. Genomic DNA was extracted from the blood cell samples with the Qiagen DNeasy Blood Extraction Kit. The clonotype comes from a man aged 35 to 55 in good health and CMV-seronegative. The sequenced sample consisted of PBMCs.

CDR3 loop: CAWSVRTDTQYF. The base sequence is TGTGCCTGGAGTGTACGGACAGATACGCAGTATTTT. Recombination joined TRBV30 with TRBJ2-3; no D gene is confidently identified. Taken from cysteine to phenylalanine, the CDR3 has 12 residues. The sequence is cut down to CDR3 DNA, 36 bases in frame from base 1. Sequences GTSNPN (CDR1) and SVGIG (CDR2) are obtained from the germline V gene (reference sequence). At the junction V is shortened by 0 bases and J by 3 bases, with 4 bases in between.